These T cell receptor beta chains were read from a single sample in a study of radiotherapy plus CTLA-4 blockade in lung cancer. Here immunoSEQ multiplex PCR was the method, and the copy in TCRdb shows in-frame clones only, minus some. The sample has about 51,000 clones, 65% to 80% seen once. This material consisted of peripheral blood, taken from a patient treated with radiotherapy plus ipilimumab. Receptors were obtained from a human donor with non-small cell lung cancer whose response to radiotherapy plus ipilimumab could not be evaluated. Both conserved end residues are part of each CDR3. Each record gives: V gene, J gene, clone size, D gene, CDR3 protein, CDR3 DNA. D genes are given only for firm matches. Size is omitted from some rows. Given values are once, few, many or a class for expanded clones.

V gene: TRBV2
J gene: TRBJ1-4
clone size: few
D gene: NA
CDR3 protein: CASSPREVGTSEKLFF
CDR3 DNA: TGTGCCAGCAGTCCCCGGGAGGTGGGCACCAGTGAAAAACTGTTTTTT

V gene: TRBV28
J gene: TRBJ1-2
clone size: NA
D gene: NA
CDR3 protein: CASSPGLGGYTF
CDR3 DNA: TGTGCCAGCAGTCCAGGGTTGGGAGGCTACACCTTC

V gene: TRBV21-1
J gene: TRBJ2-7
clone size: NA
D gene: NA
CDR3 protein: CASRVGQGGYEQYF
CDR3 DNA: TGTGCCAGCAGGGTGGGACAGGGCGGTTACGAGCAGTACTTC

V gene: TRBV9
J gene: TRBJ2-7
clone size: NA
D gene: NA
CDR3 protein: CASSGGGRDYEQYF
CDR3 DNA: TGTGCCAGCAGCGGGGGTGGGAGAGACTACGAGCAGTACTTC

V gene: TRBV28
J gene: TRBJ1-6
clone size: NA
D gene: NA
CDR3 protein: CASSLSSGSGYSPLHF
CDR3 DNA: TGTGCCAGCAGTTTATCTTCAGGATCGGGGTACTCACCCCTCCACTTT

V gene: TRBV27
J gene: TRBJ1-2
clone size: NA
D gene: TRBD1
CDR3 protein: CASSQPRDRAGSGYTF
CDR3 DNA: TGTGCCAGCAGTCAACCGCGGGACAGGGCCGGGAGTGGCTACACCTTC

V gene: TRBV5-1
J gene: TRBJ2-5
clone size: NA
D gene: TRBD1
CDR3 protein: CASSAAGTGLETQYF
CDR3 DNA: TGCGCCAGCAGCGCCGCCGGGACAGGGCTAGAGACCCAGTACTTC

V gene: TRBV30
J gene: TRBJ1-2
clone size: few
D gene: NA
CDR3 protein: CAWSWGRDYGYTF
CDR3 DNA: TGTGCCTGGAGTTGGGGGCGAGACTATGGCTACACCTTC

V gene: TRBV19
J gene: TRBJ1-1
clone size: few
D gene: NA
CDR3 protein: CASSIPPRPNTEAFF
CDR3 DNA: TGTGCCAGTAGTATTCCCCCCAGGCCGAACACTGAAGCTTTCTTT

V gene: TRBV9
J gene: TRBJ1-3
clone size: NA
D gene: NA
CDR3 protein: CASSADGLSGNTIYF
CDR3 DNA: TGTGCCAGCAGCGCGGACGGACTCTCTGGAAACACCATATATTTT

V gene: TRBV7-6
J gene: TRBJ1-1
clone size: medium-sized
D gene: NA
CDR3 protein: CASSEGTQGFKMNTEAFF
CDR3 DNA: TGTGCCAGCAGCGAAGGGACACAGGGTTTTAAGATGAACACTGAAGCTTTCTTT

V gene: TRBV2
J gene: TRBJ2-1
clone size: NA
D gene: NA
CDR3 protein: CASKDSYNEQFF
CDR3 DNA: TGTGCCAGCAAGGACAGTTACAATGAGCAGTTCTTC

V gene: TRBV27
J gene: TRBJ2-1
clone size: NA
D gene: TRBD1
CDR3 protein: CASSFIPTRQGFSYNEQFF
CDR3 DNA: TGTGCCAGCAGTTTTATCCCCACCAGACAGGGTTTCTCCTACAATGAGCAGTTCTTC

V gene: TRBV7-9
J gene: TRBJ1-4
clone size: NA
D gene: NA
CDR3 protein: CASSYLGGNEKLFF
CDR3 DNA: TGTGCCAGCAGCTACCTCGGGGGTAATGAAAAACTGTTTTTT

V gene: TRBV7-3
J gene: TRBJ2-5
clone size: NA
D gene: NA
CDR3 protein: CASSLGGPSETQYF
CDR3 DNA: TGTGCCAGCAGCTTAGGGGGCCCGTCGGAGACCCAGTACTTC

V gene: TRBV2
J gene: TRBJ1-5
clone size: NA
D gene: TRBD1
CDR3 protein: CASSGRTGSGQPQHF
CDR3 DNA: TGTGCCAGCAGTGGAAGGACAGGGTCGGGTCAGCCCCAGCATTTT

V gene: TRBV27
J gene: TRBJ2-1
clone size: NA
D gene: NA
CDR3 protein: CASSPTPDTFALYNEQFF
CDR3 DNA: TGTGCCAGCAGTCCGACCCCCGACACCTTCGCCCTGTACAATGAGCAGTTCTTC

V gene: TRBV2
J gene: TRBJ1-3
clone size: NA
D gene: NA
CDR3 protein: CASSGQPPNTIYF
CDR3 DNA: TGTGCCAGCAGTGGACAGCCTCCAAACACCATATATTTT

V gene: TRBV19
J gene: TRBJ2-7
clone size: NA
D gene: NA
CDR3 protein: CASRDGSSYEQYF
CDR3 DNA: TGTGCCAGTCGCGACGGGAGCTCCTACGAGCAGTACTTC

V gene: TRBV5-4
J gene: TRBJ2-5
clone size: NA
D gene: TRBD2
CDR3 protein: CASSPAVGRAFETQYF
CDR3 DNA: TGTGCCAGCAGCCCGGCTGTCGGGAGGGCCTTCGAGACCCAGTACTTC

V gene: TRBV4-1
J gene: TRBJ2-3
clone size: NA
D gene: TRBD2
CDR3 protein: CASSQGASGRGTDTQYF
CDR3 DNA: TGCGCCAGCAGCCAAGGGGCGAGCGGGAGGGGCACAGATACGCAGTATTTT

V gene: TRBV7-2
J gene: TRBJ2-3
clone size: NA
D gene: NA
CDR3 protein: CASSSPHAGLADTQYF
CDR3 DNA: TGTGCCAGCAGCTCGCCCCACGCGGGGCTGGCCGATACGCAGTATTTT

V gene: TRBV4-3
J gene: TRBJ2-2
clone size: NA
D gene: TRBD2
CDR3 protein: CASSQDRQREGPRELFF
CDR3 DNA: TGCGCCAGCAGCCAAGACCGCCAGCGGGAGGGCCCTCGGGAGCTGTTTTTT

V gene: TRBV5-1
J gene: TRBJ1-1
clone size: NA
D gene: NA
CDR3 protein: CASSYTTGNTEAFF
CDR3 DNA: TGCGCCAGCAGCTATACTACAGGGAACACTGAAGCTTTCTTT

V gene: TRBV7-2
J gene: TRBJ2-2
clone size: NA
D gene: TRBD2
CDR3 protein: CASSLIAGGGTGELFF
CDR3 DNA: TGTGCCAGCAGCTTAATAGCGGGAGGGGGCACCGGGGAGCTGTTTTTT

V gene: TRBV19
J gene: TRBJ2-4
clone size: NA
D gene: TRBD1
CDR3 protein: CASSMGTGLNIQYF
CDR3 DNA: TGTGCCAGTAGTATGGGGACAGGGTTGAACATTCAGTACTTC

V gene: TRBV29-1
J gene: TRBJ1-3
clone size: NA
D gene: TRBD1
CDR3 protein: CSVGTGSNTIYF
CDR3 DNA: TGCAGCGTGGGGACAGGGAGCAACACCATATATTTT

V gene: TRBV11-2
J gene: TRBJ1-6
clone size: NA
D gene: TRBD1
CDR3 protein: CASSLEGQGNSPLHF
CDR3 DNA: TGTGCCAGCAGCTTAGAGGGACAGGGGAATTCACCCCTCCACTTT

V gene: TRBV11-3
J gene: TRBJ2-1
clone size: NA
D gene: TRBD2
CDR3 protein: CASSVAGSSYNEQFF
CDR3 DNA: TGTGCCAGCAGCGTAGCGGGAAGTTCCTACAATGAGCAGTTCTTC

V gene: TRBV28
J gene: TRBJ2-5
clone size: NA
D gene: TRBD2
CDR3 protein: CASSFPPLRGLAGGQETQYF
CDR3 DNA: TGTGCCAGCAGTTTTCCCCCTCTCCGGGGACTAGCGGGAGGACAAGAGACCCAGTACTTC

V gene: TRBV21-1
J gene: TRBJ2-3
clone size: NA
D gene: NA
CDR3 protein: CASSKGEAKADTQYF
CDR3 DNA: TGTGCCAGCAGCAAAGGTGAGGCTAAAGCAGATACGCAGTATTTT

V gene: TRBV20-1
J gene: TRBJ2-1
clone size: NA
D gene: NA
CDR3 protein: CSARWLNEQFF
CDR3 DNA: TGCAGTGCTAGGTGGCTTAATGAGCAGTTCTTC

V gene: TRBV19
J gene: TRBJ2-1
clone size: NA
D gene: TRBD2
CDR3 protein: CASSMVARIAGSSYNEQFF
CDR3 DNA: TGTGCCAGTAGTATGGTCGCCCGGATAGCGGGGAGCTCCTACAATGAGCAGTTCTTC

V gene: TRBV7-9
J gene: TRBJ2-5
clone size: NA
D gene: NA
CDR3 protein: CASSPSQVRVGTQYF
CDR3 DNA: TGTGCCAGCAGCCCTTCCCAGGTTCGTGTAGGGACCCAGTACTTC

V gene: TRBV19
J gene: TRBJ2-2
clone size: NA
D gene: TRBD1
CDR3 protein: CASTRERTGPWGAGELFF
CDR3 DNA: TGTGCCAGTACCCGGGAGAGGACAGGGCCCTGGGGAGCCGGGGAGCTGTTTTTT

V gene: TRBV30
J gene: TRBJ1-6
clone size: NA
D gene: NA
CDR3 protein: CAWSNRVDSPLHF
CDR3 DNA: TGTGCCTGGAGTAACAGGGTGGATTCACCCCTCCACTTT

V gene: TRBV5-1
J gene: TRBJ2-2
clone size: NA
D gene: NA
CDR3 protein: CASSLEHPNTGELFF
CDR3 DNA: TGCGCCAGCAGCTTGGAGCACCCGAACACCGGGGAGCTGTTTTTT

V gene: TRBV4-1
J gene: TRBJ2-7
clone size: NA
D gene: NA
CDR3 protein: CASSQRGGREQYF
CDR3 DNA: TGCGCCAGCAGCCAAAGAGGAGGGCGCGAGCAGTACTTC

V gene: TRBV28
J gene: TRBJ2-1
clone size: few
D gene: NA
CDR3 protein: CASSPTGRYSYNEQFF
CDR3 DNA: TGTGCCAGCAGTCCAACAGGGCGGTATTCCTACAATGAGCAGTTCTTC

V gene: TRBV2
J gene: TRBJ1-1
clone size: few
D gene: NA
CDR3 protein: CASSEWQNTEAFF
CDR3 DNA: TGTGCCAGCAGTGAATGGCAGAACACTGAAGCTTTCTTT

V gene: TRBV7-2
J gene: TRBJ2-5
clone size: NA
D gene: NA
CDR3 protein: CASSFHSTTQETQYF
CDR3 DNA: TGTGCCAGCAGCTTTCACTCCACTACCCAAGAGACCCAGTACTTC

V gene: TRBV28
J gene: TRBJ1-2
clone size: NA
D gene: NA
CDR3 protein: CASHDRIGGYTF
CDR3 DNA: TGTGCCAGTCATGACAGAATCGGCGGCTACACCTTC

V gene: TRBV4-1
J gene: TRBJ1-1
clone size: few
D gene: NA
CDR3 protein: CASRQGSYLDTEAFF
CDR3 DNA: TGCGCCAGCAGGCAAGGGTCCTATTTGGACACTGAAGCTTTCTTT

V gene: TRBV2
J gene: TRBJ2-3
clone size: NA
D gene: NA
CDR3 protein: CASSQRTSTDTQYF
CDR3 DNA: TGTGCCAGCAGTCAAAGGACTAGCACAGATACGCAGTATTTT

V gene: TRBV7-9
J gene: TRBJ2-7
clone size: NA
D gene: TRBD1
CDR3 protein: CASSSPGTGGYEQYF
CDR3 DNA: TGTGCCAGCAGCAGCCCCGGGACAGGGGGCTACGAGCAGTACTTC

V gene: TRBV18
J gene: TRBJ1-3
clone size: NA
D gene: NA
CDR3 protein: CASSPGSTYSGNTIYF
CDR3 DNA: TGTGCCAGCTCACCGGGCAGCACGTACTCTGGAAACACCATATATTTT

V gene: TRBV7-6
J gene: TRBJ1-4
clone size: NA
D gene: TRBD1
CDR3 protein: CASSLTRTGGEKLFF
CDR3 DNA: TGTGCCAGCAGCCTTACCCGGACAGGGGGAGAAAAACTGTTTTTT

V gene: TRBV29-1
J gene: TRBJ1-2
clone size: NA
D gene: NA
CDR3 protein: CSVDQGWQIYGYTF
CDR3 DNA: TGCAGCGTTGATCAGGGGTGGCAGATCTATGGCTACACCTTC

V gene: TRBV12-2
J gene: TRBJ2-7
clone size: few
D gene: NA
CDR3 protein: CASRSPVPYEQYF
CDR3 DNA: TGTGCAAGTCGCTCTCCGGTACCCTACGAGCAGTACTTC

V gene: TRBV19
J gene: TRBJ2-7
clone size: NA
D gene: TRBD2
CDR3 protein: CASTPTGGTYEQYF
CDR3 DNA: TGTGCCAGTACCCCCACGGGAGGGACGTACGAGCAGTACTTC